The clone carrying this TCR beta chain was seen a few times. The V and J ends lost 5 bases and 9 bases, in that order; junction bases with no gene match: 9. The germline CDR1 and CDR2 sequences are SGHTA and FQGNSA. The CDR3 spans 13 residues. The record originates from a study of shared clonotypes between healthy human individuals. Per the study methods: Filtering was not the same, since immunoSEQ gave junction-only sequences without quality scores. Using immunoSEQ multiplex PCR, the repertoire was profiled, and TCRdb retains in-frame clones only, with some absent. V, J and clone size were drawn from that table, and D and trimming were deduced from the DNA. The sample lists 300,000 to 400,000 clones, more than 60% occurring once.

Sample: memory CD4+ T cells sorted from blood. Subset in this sample: CD45RA-negative fraction. The clonotype originates from a man aged 30 to 45 in good health. The rearrangement links TRBV7-2 to TRBJ1-2, with 7 nucleotides matching TRBD1. The CDR3: CASSRDRQVSYTF. The CDR3 DNA reads TGTGCCAGCAGCCGGGACAGACAGGTTAGCTACACCTTC.